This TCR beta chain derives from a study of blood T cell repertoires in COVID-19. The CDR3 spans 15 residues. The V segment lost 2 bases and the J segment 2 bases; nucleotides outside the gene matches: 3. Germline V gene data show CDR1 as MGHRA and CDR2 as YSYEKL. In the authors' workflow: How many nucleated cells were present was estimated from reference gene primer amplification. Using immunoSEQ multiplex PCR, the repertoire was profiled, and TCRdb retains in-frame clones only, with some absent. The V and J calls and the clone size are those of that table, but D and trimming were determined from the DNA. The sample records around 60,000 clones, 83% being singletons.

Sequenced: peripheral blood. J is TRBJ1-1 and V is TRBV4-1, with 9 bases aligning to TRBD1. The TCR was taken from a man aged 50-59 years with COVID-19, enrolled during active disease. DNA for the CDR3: TGCGCCAGCAGCCAAAGGACAGGGGATAACACTGAAGCTTTCTTT. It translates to CASSQRTGDNTEAFF.